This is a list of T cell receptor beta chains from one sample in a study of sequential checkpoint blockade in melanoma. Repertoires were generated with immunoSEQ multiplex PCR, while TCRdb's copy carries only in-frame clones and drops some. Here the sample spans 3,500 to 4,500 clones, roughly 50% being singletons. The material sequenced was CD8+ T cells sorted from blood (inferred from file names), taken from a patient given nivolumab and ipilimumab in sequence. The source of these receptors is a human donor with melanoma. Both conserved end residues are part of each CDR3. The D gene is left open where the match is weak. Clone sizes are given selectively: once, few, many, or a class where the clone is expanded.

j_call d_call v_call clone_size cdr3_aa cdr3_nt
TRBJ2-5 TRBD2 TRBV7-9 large CASSSSGGSKETQYF TGTGCCAGCAGTTCTAGCGGGGGGTCCAAGGAGACCCAGTACTTC
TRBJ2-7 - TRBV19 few CASSTADTPYEQYF TGTGCCAGTAGTACGGCGGATACGCCTTACGAGCAGTACTTC
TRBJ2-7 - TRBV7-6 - CASSLKTAGAYEQYF TGTGCCAGCAGCTTAAAAACAGCCGGTGCCTACGAGCAGTACTTC
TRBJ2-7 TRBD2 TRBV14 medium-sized CASQLAGGIYEQYF TGTGCCAGCCAATTAGCGGGAGGTATTTACGAGCAGTACTTC
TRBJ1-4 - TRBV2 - CANSAGFLNEKLFF TGTGCAAACAGCGCAGGGTTTCTGAATGAAAAACTGTTTTTT
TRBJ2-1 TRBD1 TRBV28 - CASSLLDRPNEQFF TGTGCCAGCAGTTTACTGGACAGGCCCAATGAGCAGTTCTTC
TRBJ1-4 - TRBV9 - CASSVGGTTNEKLFF TGTGCCAGCAGCGTAGGAGGAACAACTAATGAAAAACTGTTTTTT
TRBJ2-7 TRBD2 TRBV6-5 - CASSYVGLAGPYEQYF TGTGCCAGCAGTTACGTGGGACTAGCGGGACCGTACGAGCAGTACTTC
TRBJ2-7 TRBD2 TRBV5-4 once CASSLPQRGTYEQYF TGTGCCAGCAGCTTGCCCCAGCGGGGGACCTACGAGCAGTACTTC
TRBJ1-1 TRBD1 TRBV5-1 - CASSQGQVNTEAFF TGCGCCAGCAGCCAGGGACAGGTGAACACTGAAGCTTTCTTT